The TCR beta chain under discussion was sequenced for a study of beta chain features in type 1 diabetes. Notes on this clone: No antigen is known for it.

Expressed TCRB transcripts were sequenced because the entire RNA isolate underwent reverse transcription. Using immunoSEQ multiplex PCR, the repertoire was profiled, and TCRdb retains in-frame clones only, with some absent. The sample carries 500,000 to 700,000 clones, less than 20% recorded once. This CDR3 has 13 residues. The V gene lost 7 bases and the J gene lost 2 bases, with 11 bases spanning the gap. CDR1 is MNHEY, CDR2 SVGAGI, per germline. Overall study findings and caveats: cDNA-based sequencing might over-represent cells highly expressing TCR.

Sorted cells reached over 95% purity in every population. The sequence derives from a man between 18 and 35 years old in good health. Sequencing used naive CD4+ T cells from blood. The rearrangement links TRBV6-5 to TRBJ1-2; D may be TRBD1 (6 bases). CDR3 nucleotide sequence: TGTGCCAGCACAGACAGGCCGAACTATGGCTACACCTTC. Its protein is CASTDRPNYGYTF.